This T cell receptor (beta chain) was profiled in a study of blood T cell repertoires in COVID-19. Study as a whole: Spain, Italy and the United States supplied samples that represented acute and convalescent COVID-19. Sample material is recorded as cDNA or gDNA derived from T cells, B-cell-depleted T cells, or PBMCs.

Researchers sorted participants into cohorts using their self-reported clinical history. CDR3 length: 14 residues. Trimming shortened V by 4 bases and J by 7 bases, and 18 bases separated the two germline ends. The V gene's germline CDR1 is SGHDT and CDR2 YYEEEE. Sequenced by immunoSEQ multiplex PCR; TCRdb stores in-frame clones only, minus some. The data contain fewer than 450,000 clones, approximately 90% of them seen just once; the ten biggest clones take up 1.2%. The sample consisted of PBMCs or T cells enriched from blood (not recorded which). This clonotype originated in a woman younger than 35 who had recovered from COVID-19. The rearrangement uses TRBV5-6 and TRBJ2-7; tentatively, D is TRBD2 (6 bases). Here the CDR3 DNA reads TGTGCCAGCAGCAATCCCCGGGACTTTTGGGAGCAGTACTTC. Translated: CASSNPRDFWEQYF.